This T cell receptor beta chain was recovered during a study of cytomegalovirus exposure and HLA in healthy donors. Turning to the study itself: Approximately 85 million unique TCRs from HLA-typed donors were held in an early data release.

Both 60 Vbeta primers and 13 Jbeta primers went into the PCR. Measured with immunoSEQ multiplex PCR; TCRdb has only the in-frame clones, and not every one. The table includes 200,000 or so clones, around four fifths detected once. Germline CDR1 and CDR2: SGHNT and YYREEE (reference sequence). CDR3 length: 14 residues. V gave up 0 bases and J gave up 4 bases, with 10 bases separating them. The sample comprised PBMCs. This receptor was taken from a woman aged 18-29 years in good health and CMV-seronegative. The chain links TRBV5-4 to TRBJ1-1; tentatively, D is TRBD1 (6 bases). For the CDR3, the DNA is TGTGCCAGCAGCTTGGAATTAGGGGGCACTGAAGCTTTCTTT. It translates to CASSLELGGTEAFF. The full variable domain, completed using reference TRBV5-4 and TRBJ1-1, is ETGVTQSPTHLIKTRGQQVTLRCSSQSGHNTVSWYQQALGQGPQFIFQYYREEENGRGNFPPRFSGLQFPNYSSELNVNALELDDSALYLCASSLELGGTEAFFGQGTRLTVV.